What follows is one TCR beta chain and its context. The CDR3 is 14 residues long. Trimming took 4 bases from V and 0 from J, leaving 7 bases between them. Germline loops: CDR1 SGHNT, CDR2 YYREEE (reference sequence). The isolated RNA, all of it, was reverse transcribed, so expressed TCRB transcripts were what got sequenced. Generated by immunoSEQ multiplex PCR, the TCRdb table keeps only in-frame clones and is missing some. The sample has around 340,000 clones, about 20% seen once. This specimen comes from a study of beta chain features in type 1 diabetes. What was sequenced was naive CD4+ T cells from blood. The clonotype originates from a woman aged 18 to 35 in good health. The chain joins TRBV5-4 to TRBJ2-2; D possibly corresponds to TRBD2 (5 bases). The chain's CDR3 is CASSPGANTGELFF. DNA of the CDR3: TGTGCCAGCAGCCCCGGGGCGAACACCGGGGAGCTGTTTTTT.